The clone carrying this T cell receptor beta chain was seen repeatedly, ten times or more. The antigen remains unidentified. These data belong to a study of T-cell memory formation after mild COVID-19. Overall study context: There were largely donor-specific TCR clusters.

Germline loops: CDR1 KGHSH, CDR2 LQKENI. There are 13 residues in the CDR3. The V and J ends lost 6 bases and 2 bases respectively, with 10 bases between them. Overall study findings and caveats: Mainly CM and EM harbored the contracting CD4+ clones; mainly EMRA harbored the CD8+ ones. Pre-infection memory already had some responding clones, implying cross-reactive memory joined.

A 5'RACE reaction primed in the constant segment made cDNA libraries of TCR alpha and TCR beta, and these carried sample barcodes and UMIs. TCRdb used MiXCR to reprocess the 5' RACE reads, holding one entry per CDR3 protein. The sample has roughly 260,000 distinct CDR3 sequences; approximately 16% are singletons. The J gene is TRBJ1-1, the V gene TRBV18; D is unclear. This sequence originates from a man aged 18 to 30 who had mild COVID-19 (a few samples of this study predate the infection). Cell type and time point are not known. The sample consisted of PBMCs or a T cell subset sorted from them (not recorded which). The DNA for the CDR3 is TGTGCCAGCTCCCGTGACATTAACACTGAAGCTTTCTTT. Its protein is CASSRDINTEAFF.